These T cell receptor beta chains were read from a single sample in a study of blood T cell repertoires in COVID-19. The table came from immunoSEQ multiplex PCR; TCRdb's copy has only in-frame clones and leaves some out. The sample includes roughly 390,000 clones, more than 70% of them seen just once. Specimen: peripheral blood. These receptor sequences come from a woman aged 25 to 39 with COVID-19, enrolled during active disease. CDR3s include the opening cysteine and the closing phenylalanine or tryptophan. D genes are given only for firm matches. Some rows mark clone size as missing; the rest say once, few, many or name a class of expanded clone.

>TRBV6-6|TRBJ2-2|NA|NA
TGTGCCAGCAGCCCCGGGACCGGGGAGCTGTTTTTT
CASSPGTGELFF
>TRBV5-1|TRBJ1-2|NA|TRBD1
TGCGCCAGCAGCTTTACTATAGGGGACAGGGATTACTATGGCTACACCTTC
CASSFTIGDRDYYGYTF
>TRBV10-1|TRBJ2-3|NA|TRBD1
TGCGCCAGCAAATGGACAGGGCAGGCAGATACGCAGTATTTT
CASKWTGQADTQYF
>TRBV5-1|TRBJ2-7|NA|TRBD1
TGCGCCAGCAGCGACAGACAGGGTGTAGTGGGCGAGCAGTACTTC
CASSDRQGVVGEQYF
>TRBV12-3/TRBV12-4|TRBJ1-1|NA|NA
TGTGCCAGCAGGTACCAGGGGAACACTGAAGCTTTCTTT
CASRYQGNTEAFF
>TRBV28|TRBJ1-1|NA|NA
TGTGCCAGCAGTTTATTGCGGGGGGCGTCCACTGAAGCTTTCTTT
CASSLLRGASTEAFF
>TRBV2|TRBJ2-5|NA|TRBD1
TGTGCCAGCAGGGGGACAGGGCGGGAGACCCAGTACTTC
CASRGTGRETQYF
>TRBV28|TRBJ2-7|NA|NA
TGTGCCAGCAGCTTCAGGGGCTCCTACGAGCAGTACTTC
CASSFRGSYEQYF
>TRBV5-6|TRBJ2-4|NA|NA
TGTGCCAGCAGCTTGGGTTTGCAGGGTCTAGCCAAAAACATTCAGTACTTC
CASSLGLQGLAKNIQYF
>TRBV4-3|TRBJ2-3|NA|NA
TGCGCCAGCAGCCAAGATCCCCGGACAGATACGCAGTATTTT
CASSQDPRTDTQYF
>TRBV19|TRBJ2-2|NA|NA
TGTGCCAGTAGTTCTGAATGGGGGGTGAACACCGGGGAGCTGTTTTTT
CASSSEWGVNTGELFF
>TRBV6-4|TRBJ2-2|NA|NA
TGTGCCAGCAAAGAGAGCACCGGGGAGCTGTTTTTT
CASKESTGELFF
>TRBV4-1|TRBJ1-5|NA|NA
TGCGCCAGCAGCTTCGGGACACTCGATCAGCCCCAGCATTTT
CASSFGTLDQPQHF
>TRBV6-2/TRBV6-3|TRBJ2-5|few|TRBD2
TGTGCCAGCAGTTACCCATCATTAGCGGGAGGGCCCTCCGTAAAACAGACCCAGTACTTC
CASSYPSLAGGPSVKQTQYF
>TRBV9|TRBJ2-5|NA|NA
TGTGCCAGCAGCGTAGGGCTTCAAGAGACCCAGTACTTC
CASSVGLQETQYF
>TRBV7-2|TRBJ2-2|NA|NA
TGTGCCAGCAGCTTTCGTCTGTCCGGGGAGCTGTTTTTT
CASSFRLSGELFF
>TRBV2|TRBJ1-2|NA|NA
TGTGCCAGCAGTGAAATGAGGAGGGTGCAAGGCTACACCTTC
CASSEMRRVQGYTF
>TRBV10-1|TRBJ2-7|NA|TRBD2
TGCGCCAGCAGCCTACTAGCGGGCTACGAGCAGTACTTC
CASSLLAGYEQYF
>TRBV6-6|TRBJ2-7|once|NA
TGTGCCAGCAGTCCCGCCTACGAGCAGTACTTC
CASSPAYEQYF
>TRBV30|TRBJ1-6|NA|NA
TGTGCCTGGAGTGAGCCTCTGGGGGGTTCACCCCTCCACTTT
CAWSEPLGGSPLHF
>TRBV6-5|TRBJ2-1|NA|NA
TGTGCCAGCAGCAACAGGGGGGGATCCTACAATGAGCAGTTCTTC
CASSNRGGSYNEQFF
>TRBV29-1|TRBJ2-5|NA|TRBD2
TGCAGCGTGGCGGGAGGGCCGGGGGAGACCCAGTACTTC
CSVAGGPGETQYF
>TRBV19|TRBJ1-1|NA|NA
TGTGCCAGTAGTAAATACGTGGGCCTGAACACTGAAGCTTTCTTT
CASSKYVGLNTEAFF
>TRBV11-2|TRBJ1-5|NA|NA
TGTGCCAGCAGCTTAGATAGACAGTATAGCAATCAGCCCCAGCATTTT
CASSLDRQYSNQPQHF
>TRBV29-1|TRBJ2-1|NA|TRBD2
TGCAGCGCACTGGGACTAGACACCTACAATGAGCAGTTCTTC
CSALGLDTYNEQFF
>TRBV30|TRBJ1-4|NA|NA
TGTGCCTGGAGTGTTCGAAGCCTTCACGAAAAACTGTTTTTT
CAWSVRSLHEKLFF
>TRBV28|TRBJ2-7|NA|TRBD1
TGTGCCAGCAGTTCCAATCCCGTGACAGGGGAGGACTACGAGCAGTACTTC
CASSSNPVTGEDYEQYF
>TRBV11-3|TRBJ2-1|NA|NA
TGTGCCAGCAGCTCGACTAGCAGGGGTGAGCAGTTCTTC
CASSSTSRGEQFF
>TRBV7-3|TRBJ2-5|NA|NA
TGTGCCAGCAGCTTACTCCTGTCGGAGACCCAGTACTTC
CASSLLLSETQYF
>TRBV14|TRBJ1-1|NA|NA
TGTGCCAGCAGCCCCACAGTGAACACTGAAGCTTTCTTT
CASSPTVNTEAFF
>TRBV7-9|TRBJ2-2|NA|TRBD2
TGTGCCAGCAGTGGGGAGCGGGAGCTATCGGGGGAGCTGTTTTTT
CASSGERELSGELFF
>TRBV24-1|TRBJ2-3|NA|TRBD2
TGTGCCACCAGAGCGGGGGGTACGCAGTATTTT
CATRAGGTQYF
>TRBV5-5|TRBJ2-7|NA|TRBD1
TGTGCCAGCAGCTTCTGGACAGGGAGCGAGCAGTACTTC
CASSFWTGSEQYF